This T cell receptor (beta chain) emerged from a study of blood T cell repertoires in COVID-19. For the study at large: COVID-19 samples, acute and convalescent, were from the United States, Italy and Spain. Sources were T cells, B-cell-depleted T cells, or PBMCs; the material itself was cDNA or gDNA.

Authors' methods: Reference gene primers were amplified, and this amplification served to estimate nucleated cell counts. The data were produced by immunoSEQ multiplex PCR, yet TCRdb's version contains in-frame clones alone and is incomplete. V and J calls and clone size follow that table, whereas D and trimming were derived from the DNA. The sample includes some 320,000 clones, 88% of them seen just once. This CDR3 spans 19 amino acids. Germline lookup yields CDR1 LNHDA and CDR2 SQIVND (reference sequence). The J segment lost 0 bases and the V segment lost 6 bases, leaving 12 bases of the junction unmatched.

Material: peripheral blood. The receptor was derived from a woman aged 30 to 39 who had recovered from COVID-19. The genes are TRBV19 and TRBJ2-6; 9 bases align to TRBD1. Here the CDR3 DNA reads TGTGCCAGTAGACATATAGGGACAGGGAGACACTCTGGGGCCAACGTCCTGACTTTC. Protein: CASRHIGTGRHSGANVLTF. Filled out from reference TRBV19 and TRBJ2-6, the complete variable domain reads DGGITQSPKYLFRKEGQNVTLSCEQNLNHDAMYWYRQDPGQGLRLIYYSQIVNDFQKGDIAEGYSVSREKKESFPLTVTSAQKNPTAFYLCASRHIGTGRHSGANVLTFGAGSRLTVL.